This T cell receptor (beta chain) originates from a study of blood T cell repertoires in COVID-19. About the research overall: Samples taken during acute and convalescent COVID-19 were collected in the United States, Italy and Spain. PBMCs, B-cell-depleted T cells, or T cells provided the cDNA or gDNA that made up the material.

This CDR3 is built from 16 residues. Germline V CDR1 and CDR2: SGHTA, FQGNSA. Trimming left V 3 bases short and J 4 bases short, with 17 bases between. Clones were read by immunoSEQ multiplex PCR, and TCRdb kept only the in-frame ones, dropping some. The repertoire holds some 110,000 clones, with about 86% as singletons. The origin of this receptor is an elderly man with acute or convalescent COVID-19. The sequenced sample consisted of peripheral blood. The chain carries TRBV7-2 and TRBJ2-3; D remains ambiguous. The CDR3 DNA follows: TGTGCCAGCAGCTTGTATGGCTTCCGAAGCGCAGATACGCAGTATTTT. It specifies CASSLYGFRSADTQYF.